These T cell receptor beta chains were read from a single sample in a study of CD8 T cells in Susac syndrome. A single record per CDR3 protein comes from TCRdb applying MiXCR to the immunoSEQ multiplex PCR reads. The table has about 440,000 distinct CDR3 sequences, about 85% seen once. The specimen was CD8+ T cells from PBMCs. The receptors stem from a human donor with multiple sclerosis. Each CDR3 is given with its conserved first and last residue. A D gene is named only where the DNA matches it firmly. The size entry is marked missing in some rows and otherwise reads once, few, many or a size class.

v_gene: TRBV27; j_gene: TRBJ1-2; d_gene: -; abundance: -; CDR3aa: CASSFTGTPYGYTF; CDR3nt: TGTGCCAGCAGTTTCACCGGGACACCGTATGGCTACACCTTC
v_gene: TRBV27; j_gene: TRBJ2-4; d_gene: -; abundance: -; CDR3aa: CASSFGVAKNIQYF; CDR3nt: TGTGCCAGCAGTTTTGGGGTAGCCAAAAACATTCAGTACTTC
v_gene: TRBV5-4; j_gene: TRBJ2-5; d_gene: TRBD1; abundance: -; CDR3aa: CASSSRDSEETQYF; CDR3nt: TGTGCCAGCAGCTCCCGGGACAGCGAAGAGACCCAGTACTTC
v_gene: TRBV27; j_gene: TRBJ2-3; d_gene: -; abundance: -; CDR3aa: CASSLLSGVVDTQYF; CDR3nt: TGTGCCAGCAGTTTATTATCAGGGGTTGTGGATACGCAGTATTTT
v_gene: TRBV28; j_gene: TRBJ2-1; d_gene: TRBD2; abundance: -; CDR3aa: CASRPSTSGGKNNEQFF; CDR3nt: TGTGCCAGCAGGCCCTCGACTAGCGGGGGGAAGAACAATGAGCAGTTCTTC
v_gene: TRBV11-2; j_gene: TRBJ2-3; d_gene: TRBD2; abundance: -; CDR3aa: CASSLDEVSGATDTQYF; CDR3nt: TGTGCCAGCAGCTTAGATGAAGTTAGCGGGGCCACAGATACGCAGTATTTT
v_gene: TRBV6-6; j_gene: TRBJ2-1; d_gene: -; abundance: -; CDR3aa: CASSYVSGNEQFF; CDR3nt: TGTGCCAGCAGTTACGTTTCGGGCAATGAGCAGTTCTTC
v_gene: TRBV23-1; j_gene: TRBJ1-2; d_gene: -; abundance: -; CDR3aa: CASSHPIPYGYTF; CDR3nt: TGCGCCAGCAGTCATCCGATCCCCTATGGCTACACCTTC
v_gene: TRBV23-1; j_gene: TRBJ1-1; d_gene: -; abundance: -; CDR3aa: CASSQADRTHTEAFF; CDR3nt: TGCGCCAGCAGTCAGGCGGACAGAACTCACACTGAAGCTTTCTTT
v_gene: TRBV28; j_gene: TRBJ1-1; d_gene: -; abundance: -; CDR3aa: CASTLSGEAFF; CDR3nt: TGTGCCAGCACCCTCTCAGGGGAAGCTTTCTTT
v_gene: TRBV7-8; j_gene: TRBJ1-2; d_gene: -; abundance: -; CDR3aa: CASSLPDRPLYGYTF; CDR3nt: TGTGCCAGCAGCTTACCGGACAGACCGCTCTATGGCTACACCTTC
v_gene: TRBV20-1; j_gene: TRBJ2-1; d_gene: TRBD2; abundance: -; CDR3aa: CSARDWTSGSYEDEQFF; CDR3nt: TGCAGTGCTAGAGATTGGACTAGCGGGTCTTACGAGGATGAGCAGTTCTTC
v_gene: TRBV28; j_gene: TRBJ2-7; d_gene: -; abundance: -; CDR3aa: CASSLGRSRAYEQYF; CDR3nt: TGTGCCAGCAGTTTGGGACGGAGCAGAGCGTACGAGCAGTACTTC
v_gene: TRBV27; j_gene: TRBJ2-5; d_gene: -; abundance: -; CDR3aa: CASRPGHQETQYF; CDR3nt: TGTGCCAGCAGACCGGGCCACCAAGAGACCCAGTACTTC
v_gene: TRBV4-1; j_gene: TRBJ2-3; d_gene: -; abundance: few; CDR3aa: CASSQGGGDTQYF; CDR3nt: TGCGCCAGCAGCCAAGGGGGCGGGGATACGCAGTATTTT
v_gene: TRBV19; j_gene: TRBJ2-7; d_gene: -; abundance: -; CDR3aa: CASSISGDSSYEQYF; CDR3nt: TGTGCCAGTAGTATTTCGGGCGACAGCTCCTACGAGCAGTACTTC
v_gene: TRBV7-8; j_gene: TRBJ1-4; d_gene: -; abundance: -; CDR3aa: CASSLTPGGATNEKLFF; CDR3nt: TGTGCCAGCAGCTTAACTCCGGGGGGGGCCACTAATGAAAAACTGTTTTTT
v_gene: TRBV9; j_gene: TRBJ2-3; d_gene: -; abundance: -; CDR3aa: CASSARFGASTDTQYF; CDR3nt: TGTGCCAGCAGCGCCCGCTTTGGAGCTAGCACAGATACGCAGTATTTT
v_gene: TRBV11-2; j_gene: TRBJ2-7; d_gene: -; abundance: -; CDR3aa: CASGAVSYEQYF; CDR3nt: TGTGCCAGCGGGGCAGTCTCCTACGAGCAGTACTTC
v_gene: TRBV6-1; j_gene: TRBJ2-7; d_gene: -; abundance: few; CDR3aa: CASSLRPSYYEQYF; CDR3nt: TGTGCCAGCAGCCTAAGGCCCTCTTACTACGAGCAGTACTTC
v_gene: TRBV19; j_gene: TRBJ2-7; d_gene: TRBD1; abundance: -; CDR3aa: CASSTGVIYEQYF; CDR3nt: TGTGCCAGTAGCACAGGGGTAATCTACGAGCAGTACTTC
v_gene: TRBV12-3/TRBV12-4; j_gene: TRBJ2-1; d_gene: -; abundance: -; CDR3aa: CASSLFRDHKKQFF; CDR3nt: TGTGCCAGCAGTTTATTCAGGGACCACAAAAAGCAGTTCTTC
v_gene: TRBV11-2; j_gene: TRBJ2-4; d_gene: -; abundance: once; CDR3aa: CASSLAENIQYF; CDR3nt: TGTGCCAGCAGCTTAGCTGAGAACATTCAGTACTTC
v_gene: TRBV15; j_gene: TRBJ1-2; d_gene: -; abundance: -; CDR3aa: CATSSTNYGYTF; CDR3nt: TGTGCCACCAGCAGCACTAACTATGGCTACACCTTC
v_gene: TRBV29-1; j_gene: TRBJ2-3; d_gene: -; abundance: -; CDR3aa: CSVDVFGRDPLSTQYF; CDR3nt: TGCAGCGTTGATGTGTTCGGGCGGGACCCCCTCAGTACGCAGTATTTT
v_gene: TRBV7-9; j_gene: TRBJ2-7; d_gene: -; abundance: -; CDR3aa: CASSSPQAHNPYEQYF; CDR3nt: TGTGCCAGCAGCTCCCCCCAGGCGCATAATCCGTACGAGCAGTACTTC
v_gene: TRBV13; j_gene: TRBJ1-4; d_gene: -; abundance: -; CDR3aa: CASSLEREHGEKLFF; CDR3nt: TGTGCCAGCAGCTTAGAGAGGGAGCATGGTGAAAAACTGTTTTTT
v_gene: TRBV5-4; j_gene: TRBJ1-3; d_gene: -; abundance: once; CDR3aa: CASSLYDVSGNTIYF; CDR3nt: TGTGCCAGCAGCTTATACGACGTCTCTGGAAACACCATATATTTT
v_gene: TRBV5-6; j_gene: TRBJ1-1; d_gene: TRBD1; abundance: -; CDR3aa: CASSSTGLTEAFF; CDR3nt: TGTGCCAGCAGCTCGACAGGGTTGACTGAAGCTTTCTTT
v_gene: TRBV6-1; j_gene: TRBJ1-2; d_gene: -; abundance: once; CDR3aa: CASSEESAVYGYTF; CDR3nt: TGTGCCAGCAGTGAAGAGTCAGCCGTATATGGCTACACCTTC
v_gene: TRBV29-1; j_gene: TRBJ2-1; d_gene: TRBD2; abundance: -; CDR3aa: CSVRGLAVDNEQFF; CDR3nt: TGCAGCGTCCGCGGACTAGCGGTCGACAATGAGCAGTTCTTC
v_gene: TRBV27; j_gene: TRBJ1-1; d_gene: -; abundance: once; CDR3aa: CASRGIGVITEAFF; CDR3nt: TGTGCCAGCAGGGGGATTGGGGTGATCACTGAAGCTTTCTTT
v_gene: TRBV12-3/TRBV12-4; j_gene: TRBJ1-5; d_gene: -; abundance: -; CDR3aa: CASGFGEAGNQPQHF; CDR3nt: TGTGCCAGCGGCTTCGGTGAGGCTGGAAATCAGCCCCAGCATTTT
v_gene: TRBV29-1; j_gene: TRBJ1-1; d_gene: TRBD1; abundance: -; CDR3aa: CSAYPGGFTEAFF; CDR3nt: TGCAGCGCCTACCCAGGGGGCTTCACTGAAGCTTTCTTT
v_gene: TRBV7-8; j_gene: TRBJ2-1; d_gene: TRBD2; abundance: once; CDR3aa: CASSFNLESTSGGYYNEQFF; CDR3nt: TGTGCCAGCAGCTTCAATCTGGAGAGTACTAGCGGGGGATACTACAATGAGCAGTTCTTC
v_gene: TRBV7-8; j_gene: TRBJ2-1; d_gene: -; abundance: -; CDR3aa: CASSLEGAALGDNEQFF; CDR3nt: TGTGCCAGCAGCTTAGAAGGAGCGGCCCTGGGAGACAATGAGCAGTTCTTC
v_gene: TRBV10-3; j_gene: TRBJ1-1; d_gene: TRBD1; abundance: -; CDR3aa: CAISAGTENTEAFF; CDR3nt: TGTGCCATCAGCGCCGGGACAGAGAACACTGAAGCTTTCTTT
v_gene: TRBV10-2; j_gene: TRBJ1-2; d_gene: -; abundance: -; CDR3aa: CASRPGRRYGYTF; CDR3nt: TGCGCCAGCAGGCCCGGACGGCGCTATGGCTACACCTTC
v_gene: TRBV6-5; j_gene: TRBJ1-1; d_gene: -; abundance: -; CDR3aa: CASIEQGDGGAFF; CDR3nt: TGTGCCAGCATCGAACAGGGAGATGGTGGAGCTTTCTTT
v_gene: TRBV12-3/TRBV12-4; j_gene: TRBJ2-1; d_gene: TRBD2; abundance: -; CDR3aa: CASRPGLAGDNQFF; CDR3nt: TGTGCCAGCAGGCCGGGACTAGCGGGAGATAACCAGTTCTTC
v_gene: TRBV29-1; j_gene: TRBJ1-2; d_gene: -; abundance: -; CDR3aa: CSVVEGGFDYGYTF; CDR3nt: TGCAGCGTTGTAGAGGGGGGGTTCGACTATGGCTACACCTTC
v_gene: TRBV10-2; j_gene: TRBJ2-7; d_gene: -; abundance: -; CDR3aa: CASSEELVWEQYF; CDR3nt: TGCGCCAGCAGTGAAGAGCTAGTTTGGGAGCAGTACTTC
v_gene: TRBV27; j_gene: TRBJ2-1; d_gene: -; abundance: -; CDR3aa: CASSLPSSYNEQFF; CDR3nt: TGTGCCAGCAGTTTACCGAGCTCCTACAATGAGCAGTTCTTC
v_gene: TRBV2; j_gene: TRBJ2-1; d_gene: -; abundance: -; CDR3aa: CASSGGNEQFF; CDR3nt: TGTGCCAGTAGTGGGGGTAATGAGCAGTTCTTC